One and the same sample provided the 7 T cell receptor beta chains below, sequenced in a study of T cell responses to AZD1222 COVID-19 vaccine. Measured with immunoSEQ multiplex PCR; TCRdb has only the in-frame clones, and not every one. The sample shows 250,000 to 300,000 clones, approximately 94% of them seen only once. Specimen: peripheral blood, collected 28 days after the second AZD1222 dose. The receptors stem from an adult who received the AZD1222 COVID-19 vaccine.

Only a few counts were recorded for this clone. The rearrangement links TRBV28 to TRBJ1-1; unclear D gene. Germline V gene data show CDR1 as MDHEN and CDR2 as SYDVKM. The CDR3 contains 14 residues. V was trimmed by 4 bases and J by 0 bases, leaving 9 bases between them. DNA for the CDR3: TGTGCCAGCAGTTCCCTGTGGATGAACACTGAAGCTTTCTTT. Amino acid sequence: CASSSLWMNTEAFF.

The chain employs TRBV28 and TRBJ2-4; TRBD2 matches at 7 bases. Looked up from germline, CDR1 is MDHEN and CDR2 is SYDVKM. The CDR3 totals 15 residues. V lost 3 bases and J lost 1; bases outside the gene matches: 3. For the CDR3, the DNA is TGTGCCAGCAGTTTCTTGCGGGAGGCCAAAAACATTCAGTACTTC. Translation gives CASSFLREAKNIQYF.

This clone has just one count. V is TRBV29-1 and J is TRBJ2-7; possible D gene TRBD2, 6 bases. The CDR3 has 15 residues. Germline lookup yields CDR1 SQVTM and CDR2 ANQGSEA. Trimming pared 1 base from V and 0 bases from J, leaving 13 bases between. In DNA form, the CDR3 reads TGCAGCGTTGAAGGGGGAGGCAGGGACTCCTACGAGCAGTACTTC. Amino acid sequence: CSVEGGGRDSYEQYF.

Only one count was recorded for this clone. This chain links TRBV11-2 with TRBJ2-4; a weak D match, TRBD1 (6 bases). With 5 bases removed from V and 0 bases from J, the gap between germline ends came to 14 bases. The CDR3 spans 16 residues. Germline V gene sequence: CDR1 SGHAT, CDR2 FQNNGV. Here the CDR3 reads CASSVTGSPAKNIQYF. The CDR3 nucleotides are TGTGCCAGCAGCGTCACAGGGTCCCCAGCCAAAAACATTCAGTACTTC.

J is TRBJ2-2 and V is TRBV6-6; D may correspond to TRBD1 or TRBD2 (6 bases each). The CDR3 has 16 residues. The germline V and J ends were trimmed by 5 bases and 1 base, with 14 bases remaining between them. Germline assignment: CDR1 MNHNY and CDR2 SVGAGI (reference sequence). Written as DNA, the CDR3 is TGTGCCAGCAGTCCCCTGGGGGGCCTGAACACCGGGGAGCTGTTTTTT. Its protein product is CASSPLGGLNTGELFF.

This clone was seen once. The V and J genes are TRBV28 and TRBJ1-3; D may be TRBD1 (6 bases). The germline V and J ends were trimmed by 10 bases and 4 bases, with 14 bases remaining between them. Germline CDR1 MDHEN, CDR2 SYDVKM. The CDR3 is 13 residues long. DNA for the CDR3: TGTGCCACCCGGACAGTTCAAGGAAACACCATATATTTT. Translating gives CATRTVQGNTIYF.

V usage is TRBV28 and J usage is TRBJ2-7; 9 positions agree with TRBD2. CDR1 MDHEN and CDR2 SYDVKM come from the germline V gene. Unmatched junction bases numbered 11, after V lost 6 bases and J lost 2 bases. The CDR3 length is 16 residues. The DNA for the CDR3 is TGTGCCAGCAGCCGGACGCAGGGCGGGGGGGCCTACGAGCAGTACTTC. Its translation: CASSRTQGGGAYEQYF.